The sample holds many counts of the clone carrying this T cell receptor beta chain. The antigen remains undetermined. The data belong to a study of T-cell reconstitution after alpha-beta-depleted transplantation in children. The study's findings and limits: Reportedly, roughly two months post-transplant, alpha-beta T cells arose from several hundred expanded graft clones. Most T-cell counts and diversity one year after the transplant came from T cells that were newly produced. Surviving recipient T cells and thymic progenitors underlay high day-60 TCRbeta diversity in some patients.

A library of TCRbeta sequences, prepared with unique molecular identifiers, was generated. TCRdb processed the PCR reads anew with MiXCR; each CDR3 protein has one entry. The table shows 150,000 to 200,000 distinct CDR3 sequences, with approximately 6.8% occurring only once. Trimming at V came to 0 bases and at J to 0 bases, leaving 9 bases not matched to a gene. There are 19 residues in the CDR3. Germline V gene lookup returns CDR1 SGHAT and CDR2 FQNNGV. This TCR came from a girl less than two years old with combined immunodeficiency, due to receive a stem cell transplant. The chain uses TRBV11-2 and TRBJ2-4; 9 bases fit TRBD2. The sample consisted of PBMCs, taken before TCRalphabeta/CD19-depleted stem cell transplant. CDR3 loop: CASSLESSGTPLAKNIQYF. The CDR3 DNA reads as TGTGCCAGCAGCTTAGAGTCTAGCGGGACCCCCCTAGCCAAAAACATTCAGTACTTC. The full variable domain, in which reference TRBV11-2 and TRBJ2-4 provide the parts outside the CDR3, is EAGVAQSPRYKIIEKRQSVAFWCNPISGHATLYWYQQILGQGPKLLIQFQNNGVVDDSQLPKDRFSAERLKGVDSTLKIQPAKLEDSAVYLCASSLESSGTPLAKNIQYFGAGTRLSVL.